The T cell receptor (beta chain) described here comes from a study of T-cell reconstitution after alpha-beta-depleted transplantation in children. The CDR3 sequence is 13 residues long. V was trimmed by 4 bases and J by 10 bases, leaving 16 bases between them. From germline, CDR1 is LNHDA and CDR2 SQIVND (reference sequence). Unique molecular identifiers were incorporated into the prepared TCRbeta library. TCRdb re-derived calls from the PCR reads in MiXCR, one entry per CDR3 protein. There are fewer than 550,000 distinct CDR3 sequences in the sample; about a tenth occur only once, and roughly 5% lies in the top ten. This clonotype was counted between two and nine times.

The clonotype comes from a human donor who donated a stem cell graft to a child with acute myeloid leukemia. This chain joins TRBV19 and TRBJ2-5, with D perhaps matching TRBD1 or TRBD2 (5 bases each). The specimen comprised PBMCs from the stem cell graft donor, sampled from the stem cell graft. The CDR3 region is CASSTGAWDLQYF. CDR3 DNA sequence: TGTGCCAGTAGTACCGGGGCTTGGGATCTCCAGTACTTC.